This T cell receptor beta chain was observed in a study of cytomegalovirus exposure and HLA in healthy donors. At the level of the study: Inside one of the first data releases sat about 85 million unique TCRs taken from HLA-typed donors.

Study-level results: Per a prior analysis, the majority of TCR beta V segments were productive roughly 90% or roughly 30% of the time.

The PCR had 60 Vbeta and 13 Jbeta primers. Some clones are missing from TCRdb's copy, which holds only in-frame ones; the method was immunoSEQ multiplex PCR. The table shows about 110,000 clones, with over 65% occurring only once. V shed 4 bases and J shed 1 base, with 8 bases lying between them. CDR3 length: 13 amino acids. Germline V gene lookup returns CDR1 GTSNPN and CDR2 SVGIG (reference sequence). Details on this clone: As yet, its antigen is unknown.

The J gene is TRBJ1-5, the V gene TRBV30; D is uncertain. The sequencing input was PBMCs. The origin of this receptor is a woman aged 25 to 39 in good health and CMV-seronegative. The CDR3 DNA is TGTGCCTGGACTACAGAAAGCAATCAGCCCCAGCATTTT. Amino acid sequence: CAWTTESNQPQHF.